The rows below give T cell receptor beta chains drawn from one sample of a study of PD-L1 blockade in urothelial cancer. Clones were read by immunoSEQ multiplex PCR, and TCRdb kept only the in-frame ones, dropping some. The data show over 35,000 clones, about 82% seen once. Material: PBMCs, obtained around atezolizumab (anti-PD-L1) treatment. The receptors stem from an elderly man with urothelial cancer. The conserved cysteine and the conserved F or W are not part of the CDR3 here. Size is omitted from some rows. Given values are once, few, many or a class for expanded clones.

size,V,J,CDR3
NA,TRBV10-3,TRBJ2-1,AISEKLANEQF
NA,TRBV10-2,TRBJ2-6,ASSADTSVFPGANVLT
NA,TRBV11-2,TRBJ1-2,ASRSGQERCT
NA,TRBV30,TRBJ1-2,AWSNIHGQGAYGYT
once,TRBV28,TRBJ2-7,ASLPATSGRHEQY
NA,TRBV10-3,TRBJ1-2,AISEPTSDGYT
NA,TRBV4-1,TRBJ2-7,ASSRDTSGTYEQY
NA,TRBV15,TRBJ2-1,ATSRGGTSVEQF
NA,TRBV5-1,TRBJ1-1,ASSLLGQGNTEAF
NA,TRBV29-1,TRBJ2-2,SVEGGPDGGELF
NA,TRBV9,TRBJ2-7,ASSVADRGEQY
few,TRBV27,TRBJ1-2,ASRAAGAAIYGYT
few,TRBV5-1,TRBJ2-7,ASRKGQPGPSSYEQY
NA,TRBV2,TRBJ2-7,ASSRTGYEQY
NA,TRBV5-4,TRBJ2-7,ASSSGQGDYEQY
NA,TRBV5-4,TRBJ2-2,ASSSASGTSTGELF
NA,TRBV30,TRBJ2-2,AWIDRQVVGELF
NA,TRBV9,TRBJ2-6,ASSGAGGPGANVLT
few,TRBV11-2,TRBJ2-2,ASSRGSPNTGELF
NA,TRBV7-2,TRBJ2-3,ASSYLAAPQY
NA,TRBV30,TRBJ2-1,AWSDRGEQF
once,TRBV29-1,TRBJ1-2,SVVSSRDSTYGYT
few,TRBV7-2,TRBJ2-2,ASSYPRLALGTGELF
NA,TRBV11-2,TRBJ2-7,ASSLRVQTEQY
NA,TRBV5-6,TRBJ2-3,ARQGLGAPDTQY
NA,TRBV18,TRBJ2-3,ASSPLGRGESDTQY
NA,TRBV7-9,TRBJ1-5,ASSSGQLDSNQPQH
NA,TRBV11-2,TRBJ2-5,ASSPSPPLQETQY
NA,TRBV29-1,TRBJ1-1,SVVGGGDTEAF
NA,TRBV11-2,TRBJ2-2,ASSLDPTGELF
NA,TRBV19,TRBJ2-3,ASSNSGRAGGTDTQY
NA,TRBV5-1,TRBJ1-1,ASSSGQNTEAF
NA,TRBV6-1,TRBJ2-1,ASKRLAGMGNEQF
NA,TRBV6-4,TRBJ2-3,ASSDSGRGTDTQY
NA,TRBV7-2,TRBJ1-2,ASSHGGGGQGRYGYT
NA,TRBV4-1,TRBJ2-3,ASSRGTSGTSTDTQY
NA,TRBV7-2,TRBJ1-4,ASSSPGTGLEKLF
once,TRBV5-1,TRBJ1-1,ASSLVGGGNTEAF
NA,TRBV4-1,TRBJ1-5,ASSQDSTNQPQH
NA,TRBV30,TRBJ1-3,AWSAGGNTIY
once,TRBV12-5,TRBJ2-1,ASGLVREKSSYNEQF
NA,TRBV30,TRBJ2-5,AWSVASGQETQY
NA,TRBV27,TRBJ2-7,ASSLQTSGSYEQY
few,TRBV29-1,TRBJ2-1,SVRRRVGYNEQF
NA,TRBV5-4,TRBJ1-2,ASSLDSGTGSGYT
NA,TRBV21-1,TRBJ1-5,ASSKMRACDRVDQPQH
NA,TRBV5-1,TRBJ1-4,ASSSSGPGVGEKLF
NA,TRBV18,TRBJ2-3,ASSPPQGATDTQY
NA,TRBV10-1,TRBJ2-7,ASSRGSYEQY
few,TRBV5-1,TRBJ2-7,ASSPGTGGIEQY
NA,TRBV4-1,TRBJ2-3,ASSQDPRLAGGDTQY
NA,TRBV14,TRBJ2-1,ASSQVGRNEQF
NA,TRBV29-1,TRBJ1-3,SVASAGRNSGNTIY
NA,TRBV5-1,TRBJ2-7,ASSPPTGASYEQY
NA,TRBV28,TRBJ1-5,ASSLGLTGGFQPQH